What follows are 12 T cell receptor beta chains derived from one specimen sequenced in a study of shared clonotypes between healthy human individuals. Produced via immunoSEQ multiplex PCR; TCRdb's table is partial and in-frame only. This table holds roughly 720,000 clones, 90% found once. The sequencing input was memory CD8+ T cells from PBMCs. As to subset: CD45RO+ cells pooled with CCR7-negative TemRA cells. The origin of the receptors is a man between 18 and 29 years old in good health. Some clones in this sample may be carry-over from other donors' samples.

This chain connects TRBV11-3 to TRBJ2-1, with D maybe TRBD1 (6 bases). Germline CDR1 SGHNT, CDR2 YENEEA. V lost 2 bases, J lost 10 bases, and 24 bases lay in between. The CDR3 spans 17 residues. The CDR3 is CASSLRPGHTTQGEQFF. The CDR3 DNA reads TGTGCCAGCAGCTTACGCCCGGGGCACACTACCCAGGGGGAGCAGTTCTTC.

The genes are TRBV27 and TRBJ1-4, with a tentative D call TRBD1 (6 bases). V was pared by 0 bases and J by 9 bases, with 11 bases between. Germline lookup yields CDR1 MNHEY and CDR2 SMNVEV (reference sequence). This CDR3 has 14 residues. For the CDR3, the DNA is TGTGCCAGCAGTTTATCGCCGGGGACAAAAAAACTGTTTTTT. This encodes CASSLSPGTKKLFF.

The rearrangement joins TRBV7-6 to TRBJ2-7, with D possibly being TRBD1 (6 bases). The length of the CDR3 is 16 residues. Germline values: CDR1 SGHVS, CDR2 FNYEAQ. Between the trimmed V and J ends, which lost 0 bases and 2 bases, there was a span of 14 bases. CDR3 DNA: TGTGCCAGCAGCTTAGCGACTATCCGGGACACCTACGAGCAGTACTTC. Translation gives CASSLATIRDTYEQYF.

The CDR3 coding sequence is TGTGCCAGCAGTTTCCAGCGGGAGGCCCTGAGGGACTACAATGAGCAGTTCTTC. Translating gives CASSFQREALRDYNEQFF. The chain is built from TRBV28 and TRBJ2-1; 9 bases fit TRBD2. The V gene's germline CDR1 is MDHEN and CDR2 SYDVKM. After removal of 3 bases from V and 3 bases from J, the junction contained 12 bases not matched to a gene. CDR3 length equals 18 residues. Filled out from reference TRBV28 and TRBJ2-1, the complete variable domain reads DVKVTQSSRYLVKRTGEKVFLECVQDMDHENMFWYRQDPGLGLRLIYFSYDVKMKEKGDIPEGYSVSREKKERFSLILESASTNQTSMYLCASSFQREALRDYNEQFFGPGTRLTVL.

The rearrangement uses TRBV5-4 and TRBJ1-1; D is unclear. Trimming pared 1 base from V and 1 base from J, leaving 20 bases between. CDR1 is SGHNT and CDR2 is YYREEE in the germline V gene (reference sequence). CDR3 size: 18 residues. For the CDR3, the DNA is TGTGCCAGCAGCTTGTTCGGCAGCAAAACCATGAGGAACACTGAAGCTTTCTTT. Its translation: CASSLFGSKTMRNTEAFF.

Remarks on this clone: The DNA is omitted, as the CDR3 cannot be located on it reliably, and the CDR3 follows TCRdb's listing. This chain connects TRBV6-1 to TRBJ1-3; TRBD1, the table's D call, lacks a check against the DNA. Germline V gene sequence: CDR1 MNHNS, CDR2 SASEGT. Including both end residues, the CDR3 is 15 amino acids long. CDR3 amino acids: CASKEWGFGSGQGYF.

The chain employs TRBV19 and TRBJ2-7, with 10 bases fitting TRBD2. CDR3 length: 15 amino acids. Germline assignment: CDR1 LNHDA and CDR2 SQIVND (reference sequence). The V segment lost 4 bases and the J segment 3 bases; nucleotides outside the gene matches: 6. The CDR3, as DNA: TGTGCCAGTAGTACTAAACTAGCGGGAAACTACGAGCAGTACTTC. As protein: CASSTKLAGNYEQYF.

V gene TRBV5-1 combines with J gene TRBJ2-2; D perhaps matches TRBD2 (6 bases). The CDR3 contains 14 residues. CDR1 and CDR2 (germline): SGHRS, YFSETQ. V was trimmed by 2 bases and J by 7 bases, leaving 12 bases between them. The CDR3 nucleotides read TGCGCCAGCAGCTTCCGGAGGGCGGACGGGGAGCTGTTTTTT. Protein sequence: CASSFRRADGELFF.

This chain uses TRBV10-3 with TRBJ2-1, with TRBD2 matching over 12 bases. V lost 6 bases and J lost 15; bases outside the gene matches: 15. The germline gives CDR1 ENHRY, CDR2 SYGVKD. There are 15 residues in the CDR3. Here the CDR3 DNA reads TGTGCCATCAGGACAATCCTAGCGGGAGGGCCGATTATGTTCTTC. It is translated as CAIRTILAGGPIMFF.

The rearrangement uses TRBV9 and TRBJ2-1; 9 positions agree with TRBD2. This CDR3 has 14 residues. The J segment lost 8 bases and the V segment lost 2 bases, leaving 5 bases of the junction unmatched. Germline V gene sequence: CDR1 SGDLS, CDR2 YYNGEE. This CDR3 is CASSVSSGIHEQFF. The DNA of the CDR3 is TGTGCCAGCAGCGTTTCTAGCGGGATCCATGAGCAGTTCTTC.

CDR3 sequence (DNA): TGTGCCATCAGTGAGGCTGAGACAAGCTACGAGCAGTACTTC. This codes for CAISEAETSYEQYF. V and J are TRBV10-3 and TRBJ2-7; D is uncertain. Germline CDR1 reads ENHRY; CDR2 reads SYGVKD. The CDR3 has 14 amino acids. The germline V and J ends were trimmed by 2 bases and 3 bases, with 11 bases remaining between them.

The V and J genes are TRBV18 and TRBJ1-4, with 8 bases that match TRBD1. V dropped 4 bases and J dropped 4; count of bases not matched to a gene: 8. The CDR3 sequence is 16 residues long. CDR1 KGHSH and CDR2 LQKENI come from the germline V gene. CDR3 protein: CASSQIPGQVNEKLFF. CDR3 sequence (DNA): TGTGCCAGCTCACAAATCCCGGGACAGGTTAATGAAAAACTGTTTTTT.